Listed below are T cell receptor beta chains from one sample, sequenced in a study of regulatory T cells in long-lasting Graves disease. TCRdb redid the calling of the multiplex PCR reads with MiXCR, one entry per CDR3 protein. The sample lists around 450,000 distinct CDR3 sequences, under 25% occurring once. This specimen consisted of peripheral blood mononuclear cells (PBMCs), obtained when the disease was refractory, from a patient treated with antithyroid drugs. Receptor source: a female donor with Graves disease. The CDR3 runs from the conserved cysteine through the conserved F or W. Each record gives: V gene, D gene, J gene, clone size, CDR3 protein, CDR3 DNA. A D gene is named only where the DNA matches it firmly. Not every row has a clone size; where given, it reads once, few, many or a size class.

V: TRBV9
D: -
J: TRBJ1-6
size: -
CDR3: CASSVADRAPLHF
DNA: TGTGCCAGCAGCGTAGCGGATCGGGCACCCCTCCACTTT

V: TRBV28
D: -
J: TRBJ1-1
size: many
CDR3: CASTYGWVVGAEAFF
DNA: TGTGCCAGCACCTACGGGTGGGTGGTAGGCGCTGAAGCTTTCTTT

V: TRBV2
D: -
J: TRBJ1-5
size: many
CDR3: CASRGRGGNQPQHF
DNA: TGTGCCAGCAGAGGGAGGGGGGGCAATCAGCCCCAGCATTTT

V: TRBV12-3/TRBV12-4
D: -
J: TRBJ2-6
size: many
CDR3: CANPVGIDSGANVLTF
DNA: TGTGCCAACCCCGTTGGGATCGACTCTGGGGCCAACGTCCTGACTTTC

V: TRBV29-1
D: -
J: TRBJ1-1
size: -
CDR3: CSVTGTYTEAFF
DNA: TGCAGCGTTACCGGGACATACACTGAAGCTTTCTTT

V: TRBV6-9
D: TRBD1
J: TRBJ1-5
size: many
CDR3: CASSSPAGQSNQPQHF
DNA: TGTGCCAGCAGTTCCCCCGCGGGACAGAGCAATCAGCCCCAGCATTTT

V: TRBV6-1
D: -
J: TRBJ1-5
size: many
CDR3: CASSNGVNQPQHF
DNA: TGTGCCAGCAGTAACGGCGTCAATCAGCCCCAGCATTTT

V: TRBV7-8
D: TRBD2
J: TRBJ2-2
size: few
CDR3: CASSLGLAGENTGELFF
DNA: TGTGCCAGCAGCTTAGGACTAGCGGGGGAAAACACCGGGGAGCTGTTTTTT

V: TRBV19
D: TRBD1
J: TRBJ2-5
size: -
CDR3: CASMKAGGSQETQYF
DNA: TGTGCCAGTATGAAGGCAGGGGGCTCCCAAGAGACCCAGTACTTC

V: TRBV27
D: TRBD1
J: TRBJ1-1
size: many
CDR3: CASSLYAGGQGFGEAFF
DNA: TGTGCCAGCAGTTTATACGCCGGCGGACAGGGGTTTGGTGAAGCTTTCTTT

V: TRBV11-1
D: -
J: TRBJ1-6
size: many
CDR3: CASSLELHNSPLHF
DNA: TGTGCCAGCAGCTTAGAACTTCATAATTCACCCCTCCACTTT

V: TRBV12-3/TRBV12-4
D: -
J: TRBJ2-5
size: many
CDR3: CASSLRPNQETQYF
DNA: TGTGCCAGCAGTTTACGACCAAACCAAGAGACCCAGTACTTC

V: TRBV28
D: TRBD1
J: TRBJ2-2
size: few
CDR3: CASSPGTGDSGELFF
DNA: TGTGCCAGCAGTCCGGGGACAGGGGATTCCGGGGAGCTGTTTTTT

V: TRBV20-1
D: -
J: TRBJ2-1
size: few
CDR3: CSARDLRLEVEQFF
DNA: TGCAGTGCTAGAGATCTGAGACTAGAGGTTGAGCAGTTCTTC